A single TCR beta chain is shown here with its context. Its antigen is as yet unknown. Donors were systemically healthy Caucasian individuals from Russia aged about 6 to 95 years. This sample is drawn from a study of blood T cells in healthy people across ages. Study findings and constraints: A roughly linear fall in TCR beta diversity per million T cells was seen with increasing age. Naive T cell percentage and TCR beta diversity correlated strongly.

It was with a sample-barcoded 5' primer and a J-beta primer mix that a second PCR of about 6 to 12 cycles was run. TCRdb passed the 5' RACE reads through MiXCR, listing each CDR3 protein once. The sample lists 270,000 or so distinct CDR3 sequences; about 25% were seen once. J was trimmed by 4 bases and V by 7 bases; bases with no gene match: 7. Germline CDR1 DFQATT, CDR2 SNEGSKA (reference sequence). CDR3 size: 13 residues. The sequence was obtained from a woman in her seventies in good health. This chain joins TRBV20-1 and TRBJ1-2; 9 nucleotides agree with TRBD1. Sequenced material: blood. Here the CDR3 reads CSVLSGQGYGYTF. The CDR3 DNA is TGCAGTGTTCTTTCGGGACAGGGCTATGGCTACACCTTC.